This is a list of T cell receptor beta chains from one sample in a study of blood T cell repertoires in COVID-19. Clones were read by immunoSEQ multiplex PCR, and TCRdb kept only the in-frame ones, dropping some. The sample has around 270,000 clones, about 88% seen once. The sample was peripheral blood. These receptors were collected from a woman aged 60 to 75 with COVID-19, enrolled during active disease. The CDR3 runs from the conserved cysteine through the conserved F or W. Fields, in order: D gene, clone size, J gene, V gene, CDR3 DNA, CDR3 protein. A D gene is named only where the DNA matches it firmly. For some rows the clone size is stated as once, few or many, or as a class when expanded; others skip it.

>-|-|TRBJ1-6|TRBV30
TGTGCCTGGAGTAGCCCCACGCCCCTCCACTTT
CAWSSPTPLHF
>TRBD1|-|TRBJ1-3|TRBV4-2
TGTGCCAGCAGCCAAGAGGCCAGGGGGATTGGAAACACCATATATTTT
CASSQEARGIGNTIYF
>-|-|TRBJ1-1|TRBV30
TGTGCCTGGAAGCACAGGGATACTGAAGCTTTCTTT
CAWKHRDTEAFF
>-|-|TRBJ1-5|TRBV27
TGTGCCAGCAGTTTAGACGGGGGGCCGCCCCAGCATTTT
CASSLDGGPPQHF
>TRBD1|-|TRBJ1-5|TRBV18
TGTGCCAGCTCACCACTAGGGACAGGGGGCGGTCAGCCCCAGCATTTT
CASSPLGTGGGQPQHF
>-|-|TRBJ2-3|TRBV6-4
TGTGCGTCCTCCCCGGAACAGGGCCGCACAGATACGCAGTATTTT
CASSPEQGRTDTQYF
>TRBD2|-|TRBJ2-3|TRBV4-1
TGCGCCAGCAGCCGCACCCGGACTAGAGCGGCAAGCACAGATACGCAGTATTTT
CASSRTRTRAASTDTQYF
>TRBD1|-|TRBJ2-7|TRBV30
TGTGCCTCACGACAGGGAACCAACGAGCAGTACTTC
CASRQGTNEQYF
>TRBD2|-|TRBJ2-7|TRBV7-2
TGTGCCAGCAGCTTATCGGGAGGGCCATACGAGCAGTACTTC
CASSLSGGPYEQYF
>-|once|TRBJ2-1|TRBV7-3
TGTGCCAGCAGCAATAGTCCGTCGGGGTTTGGTGAGCAGTTCTTC
CASSNSPSGFGEQFF
>TRBD1|-|TRBJ2-1|TRBV27
TGTGCCAGCAGTAAAACAGGGGGCCCTAATGAGCAGTTCTTC
CASSKTGGPNEQFF
>-|-|TRBJ2-7|TRBV21-1
TGTGCCAGCAGATATCCGGGCAGGGCAACCTACGAGCAGTACTTC
CASRYPGRATYEQYF
>-|-|TRBJ2-4|TRBV7-2
TGTGCCAGCAGCCCCTGGGGACAACTAGCCAAAAACATTCAGTACTTC
CASSPWGQLAKNIQYF
>-|-|TRBJ1-1|TRBV7-3
TGTGCCAGCAGCTTAAACAGGGCGGGTGAAGGAACTGAAGCTTTCTTT
CASSLNRAGEGTEAFF
>TRBD2|-|TRBJ2-3|TRBV7-2
TGTGCCAGCAGCCCCCGGCTAGCGGGAGGGGCAGATACGCAGTATTTT
CASSPRLAGGADTQYF
>-|few|TRBJ1-1|TRBV11-2
TGTGCCAGCAGCTTAGTGGGAGAAAACACTGAAGCTTTCTTT
CASSLVGENTEAFF
>TRBD2|once|TRBJ2-1|TRBV9
TGTGCCAGCAGCCCTTACCCCGGGACTAGCGGGAGTCGGGAGCAGTTCTTC
CASSPYPGTSGSREQFF
>-|-|TRBJ1-2|TRBV3-1/TRBV3-2
TGTGCCAGCACCCCAAGCACACTGGTCCGGGGAGGCTACACCTTC
CASTPSTLVRGGYTF
>TRBD2|-|TRBJ2-5|TRBV12-3/TRBV12-4
TGTGCCAGCAGCGCTAGCGGGAGAAAGACCCAGTACTTC
CASSASGRKTQYF
>TRBD2|-|TRBJ2-2|TRBV5-4
TGTGCCAGCAGCTCAGGGACTAGCGGGAGAGGGGAGCTGTTTTTT
CASSSGTSGRGELFF
>TRBD2|-|TRBJ2-1|TRBV28
TGTGCCAGCAGTTTATGGGGACTAGCGGTCCAGGATGAGCAGTTCTTC
CASSLWGLAVQDEQFF
>TRBD1|-|TRBJ1-6|TRBV30
TGTGCCTGGAGTGTAAAACAGGGGTCCAGCGTGGGTAATTCACCCCTCCACTTT
CAWSVKQGSSVGNSPLHF
>-|-|TRBJ1-1|TRBV3-1/TRBV3-2
TGTGCCAGCAGCCGTCTGTCGGGCACTGAAGCTTTCTTT
CASSRLSGTEAFF
>TRBD1|-|TRBJ1-1|TRBV10-3
TGTGCCATCAGCGCTTCTAGGGGGCGCGGCACTGAAGCTTTCTTT
CAISASRGRGTEAFF
>-|few|TRBJ1-4|TRBV9
TGTGCCAGCAGCGGGAACGGTCTTCGGGGTGAAAAACTGTTTTTT
CASSGNGLRGEKLFF
>TRBD2|-|TRBJ2-7|TRBV28
TGTGCCAGCAGTTTTAGCGGGGTTTCCTACGAGCAGTACTTC
CASSFSGVSYEQYF
>TRBD2|-|TRBJ2-7|TRBV18
TGTGCCAGCTCTCCAACTGCCGCTAGCGGGACCGAGCAGTACTTC
CASSPTAASGTEQYF
>TRBD2|-|TRBJ2-5|TRBV30
TGTGCCTGGAGTGCGGGACTAGCGGGAGGCCAAGAGACCCAGTACTTC
CAWSAGLAGGQETQYF
>TRBD1|-|TRBJ2-1|TRBV29-1
TGCAGCGTTGGAACGACAGGGAGCAATGAGCAGTTCTTC
CSVGTTGSNEQFF
>TRBD1|many|TRBJ1-5|TRBV5-8
TGTGCCAGCACCAAACGACAGGGTCATCAGCCCCAGCATTTT
CASTKRQGHQPQHF
>-|-|TRBJ2-3|TRBV5-1
TGCGCCAGCAGCCTCTACGCCCGCACAGATACGCAGTATTTT
CASSLYARTDTQYF
>TRBD2|-|TRBJ2-2|TRBV11-2
TGTGCCAGCAGCTTACGGACTAGCGGGAGTGGGGAGCTGTTTTTT
CASSLRTSGSGELFF
>-|-|TRBJ1-4|TRBV5-1
TGCGCCAGCAGCTCTTCGAGGAGGGCTCCTAATGAAAAACTGTTTTTT
CASSSSRRAPNEKLFF
>TRBD1|-|TRBJ1-1|TRBV6-5
TGTGCCAGCAGTTACCGGACAGGACCCATGACCACTGAAGCTTTCTTT
CASSYRTGPMTTEAFF
>TRBD2|once|TRBJ2-3|TRBV7-2
TGTGCCAGCAGCTTAGTTAGCGGGAGGGTCACAGATACGCAGTATTTT
CASSLVSGRVTDTQYF
>TRBD1|-|TRBJ2-3|TRBV7-2
TGTGCCAGCAGCTTATATACAGGGGGCCGCACAGATACGCAGTATTTT
CASSLYTGGRTDTQYF
>-|-|TRBJ1-6|TRBV6-5
TGTGCCAGCAGACAGGGCCTAGATTCACCCCTCCACTTT
CASRQGLDSPLHF
>TRBD1|few|TRBJ1-1|TRBV18
TGTGCCAGCCAGGGGGGTGTCTCTGAAGCTTTCTTT
CASQGGVSEAFF
>-|-|TRBJ1-2|TRBV6-5
TGTGCCAGCAGTCAACTAACAGGGCTGCGGTATGGCTACACCTTC
CASSQLTGLRYGYTF
>TRBD1|-|TRBJ1-1|TRBV3-1/TRBV3-2
TGTGCCAGCAGCCAAGGACAGGGGGAAACTGAAGCTTTCTTT
CASSQGQGETEAFF
>-|-|TRBJ2-1|TRBV7-9
TGTGCCAGCAGCTTAGGCTTAACTAGCTCCACAAACAATGAGCAGTTCTTC
CASSLGLTSSTNNEQFF
>-|-|TRBJ1-6|TRBV12-3/TRBV12-4
TGTGCCAGCTCAGGGAACTATAATTCACCCCTCCACTTT
CASSGNYNSPLHF
>TRBD1|few|TRBJ1-1|TRBV5-1
TGCGCCAGCAGCGACGGACAGGGGGCAACTGAAGCTTTCTTT
CASSDGQGATEAFF
>TRBD2|-|TRBJ2-7|TRBV7-8
TGTGCCAGCAGCTTAGTGGGACTAGCGGGAGGTGAGCAGTACTTC
CASSLVGLAGGEQYF
>-|-|TRBJ2-2|TRBV18
TGTGCCAGCTCACCTCTCATGGGGCGGAACACCGGGGAGCTGTTTTTT
CASSPLMGRNTGELFF
>-|-|TRBJ2-1|TRBV23-1
TGCGCCAGCATCGCCCACTCAGGGGAGTCCTACAATGAGCAGTTCTTC
CASIAHSGESYNEQFF
>TRBD1|few|TRBJ1-2|TRBV7-2
TGTGCCAGCAGCTCCTCGACAGGGGGCTACTATGGCTACACCTTC
CASSSSTGGYYGYTF
>-|once|TRBJ2-5|TRBV27
TGTGCCAGCCAAGCGACTTCCGGTACCGAGACCCAGTACTTC
CASQATSGTETQYF
>TRBD1|-|TRBJ1-5|TRBV6-6
TGTGCCAGCAGTTCCAGGGGGCGTCAGCCCCAGCATTTT
CASSSRGRQPQHF
>TRBD1|-|TRBJ1-2|TRBV27
TGTGCCAGCAGTCCCCGACAGGGCCAGGGAGGCTACACCTTC
CASSPRQGQGGYTF
>-|-|TRBJ1-2|TRBV6-5
TGTGCCAGCAGCCGACAGGAAACCTATGGCTACACCTTC
CASSRQETYGYTF
>-|-|TRBJ1-5|TRBV18
TGTGCCAGCTCACCACAGCAGGATCAGCCCCAGCATTTT
CASSPQQDQPQHF